These 10 T cell receptor beta chains were all obtained from the same sample, sequenced in a study of T cell repertoires in cytomegalovirus infection. TCRdb passed the reads through MiXCR, listing each CDR3 protein once. This table has fewer than 550,000 distinct CDR3 sequences, approximately 32% appearing once. Sequenced input: PBMCs. The receptors here all came from a human donor in good health (CMV status not recorded). Some clones in this sample may be carry-over from other donors' samples.

This clonotype was seen only a few times. The chain recombines TRBV28 with TRBJ1-5; tentatively, D is TRBD1 (5 bases). This CDR3 is 20 amino acids long. V lost 7 bases to trimming and J lost 3 bases, with 31 bases between them. CDR1 MDHEN and CDR2 SYDVKM come from the germline V gene. In DNA form, the CDR3 reads TGTGCCAGCACTAACTCACGAGGGGCCAACGCCGCTCTTCTCAATCAGCCCCAGCATTTT. It encodes CASTNSRGANAALLNQPQHF.

The V and J genes are TRBV20-1 and TRBJ1-6, with a weak D call TRBD1 (6 bases). This CDR3 spans 17 amino acids. Per the germline V gene, CDR1 is DFQATT and CDR2 is SNEGSKA (reference sequence). Trimming took 3 bases from V and 4 from J, leaving 19 bases between them. The chain's CDR3 is CSASFARGGSYNSPLHF. In nucleotides, the CDR3 is TGCAGTGCTAGTTTTGCCAGGGGCGGCTCATATAATTCACCCCTCCACTTT.

The genes are TRBV20-1 and TRBJ2-7; D is ambiguous. Between the trimmed V and J ends, which lost 1 base and 3 bases, there was a span of 16 bases. This CDR3 comprises 15 residues. From germline, CDR1 is DFQATT and CDR2 SNEGSKA (reference sequence). The CDR3 region is CSARVLIGRYYEQYF. The DNA of the CDR3 is TGCAGTGCTAGAGTTCTCATCGGGCGGTACTACGAGCAGTACTTC.

This chain links TRBV13 with TRBJ1-2; TRBD1 matches 7 bases. V was pared by 2 bases and J by 9 bases, with 9 bases of the junction left unmatched. The germline V gene encodes CDR1 PRHDT and CDR2 FYEKMQ (reference sequence). The CDR3 runs 14 residues. CDR3 in amino acids: CASSLRTGSLSYTF. Here the CDR3 DNA reads TGTGCCAGCAGCTTACGGACAGGATCCTTGAGCTACACCTTC.

The chain couples TRBV2 to TRBJ2-2, with D maybe TRBD1 (5 bases). CDR3 length equals 15 residues. In germline, CDR1 is SNHLY, CDR2 FYNNEI. The germline V and J ends were trimmed by 6 bases and 5 bases, with 16 bases remaining between them. CDR3 loop: CASSGDRARTGELFF. The CDR3 nucleotides are TGTGCCAGCAGCGGCGACAGAGCTAGGACCGGGGAGCTGTTTTTT.

This clonotype was detected only a few times. The chain links TRBV7-9 to TRBJ2-3; TRBD2 aligns across 13 bases. CDR3 length: 18 residues. The V gene end was trimmed by 5 bases and the J gene end by 2 bases; junction bases not matched to a gene: 10. The germline V gene has CDR1 SEHNR and CDR2 FQNEAQ (reference sequence). The CDR3 is CASSPRGTSGETTDTQYF. As DNA, the CDR3 is TGTGCCAGCAGCCCTCGGGGGACTAGCGGGGAAACCACAGATACGCAGTATTTT.

A word on this clonotype: It may be a read error: a sequence one base away is much more abundant. The genes are TRBV6-6 and TRBJ1-2, with 8 bases aligning to TRBD1. Germline CDR1 and CDR2: MNHNY and SVGAGI (reference sequence). The CDR3 contains 14 residues. V dropped 4 bases and J dropped 2; count of bases not matched to a gene: 3. The CDR3 loop is CASSSRTGNYGYTF. The CDR3 DNA is TGTGCCAGCAGTTCCCGGACAGGGAACTATGGCTACACCTTC.

This clonotype has a handful of counts. The chain combines TRBV7-8 with TRBJ2-4; unclear D gene. Germline V CDR1 and CDR2: SGHVS, FQNEAQ. V gave up 3 bases and J gave up 5 bases, with 14 bases separating them. The CDR3 totals 15 residues. The CDR3 DNA reads TGTGCCAGCAGCTTTTTAGGACCCCCACAAAACATTCAGTACTTC. Translated: CASSFLGPPQNIQYF.

The chain couples TRBV6-6 to TRBJ2-1, with D possibly called TRBD1 or TRBD2 (5 bases each). Germline V gives CDR1 MNHNY, CDR2 SVGAGI (reference sequence). V lost 6 bases and J lost 5, with 26 bases in between. The CDR3 runs 18 residues. CDR3 amino acids: CASSPYPSGTPTDNEQFF. The DNA of the CDR3 is TGTGCCAGCAGCCCCTATCCGTCCGGGACCCCCACAGACAATGAGCAGTTCTTC.

This clonotype was picked up a small number of times. The CDR3 here is CASRPGNYGYTF. The CDR3 region has the DNA TGTGCCAGCAGGCCGGGGAACTATGGCTACACCTTC. The chain joins TRBV6-2 or TRBV6-3 to TRBJ1-2; D not certain. Trimming removed 6 bases at V and 2 bases at J, with 7 bases between. In germline, CDR1 is MNHEY, CDR2 SVGEGT. This CDR3 spans 12 amino acids.